The clone carrying this TCR beta chain was seen only a few times. Its antigen is as yet unknown. RNA transcripts gave rise to amplified TCR beta CDR3 regions. A first-round RT-PCR of the TCR CDR3 used the HTBI primer set. TCRdb processed the multiplex PCR reads anew with MiXCR; each CDR3 protein has one entry. The sample consists of 390,000 or so distinct CDR3 sequences, under 15% of them appearing once. V was shortened by 3 bases and J by 6 bases, with 12 bases between the two germline ends. The length of the CDR3 is 14 residues. These data belong to a study of T cells in Graves' hyperthyroidism and ophthalmopathy. Study information: Upon initial diagnosis and before any treatment, peripheral blood was collected.

Overall study results and limits: Ophthalmopathy could be told apart from stable hyperthyroidism with a 13 V-J model. Most clonotypes expanded in the thyroid (above 0.001) were also present in blood.

Input material: blood. This sequence joins TRBV12-3 or TRBV12-4 and TRBJ2-1; D is possibly TRBD2 (5 bases). This TCR was sampled from a man aged 18 to 30 with Graves' ophthalmopathy. The CDR3 DNA reads TGTGCCAGCAGTTTCCCCACCACTAGCAATGAGCAGTTCTTC. This translates into CASSFPTTSNEQFF.